These T cell receptor beta chains were read from a single sample in a study of blood T cells in healthy people across ages. TCRdb analysed the 5' RACE reads with MiXCR anew, one entry per CDR3 protein. The sample has around 1,000,000 distinct CDR3 sequences; about 25% are singletons. The data also belong to a second study, concerning T cells of mothers and their children.

Specimen: blood. Every receptor here comes from a girl aged 2-15 years in good health. The CDR3 runs from the conserved cysteine through the conserved F or W. The D gene is left open where the match is weak.

v_call d_call cdr3_aa
TRBV2 NA CASNGTNEKLFF
TRBV20-1 TRBD2 CSARDFATSSDNEQFF
TRBV28 NA CASSLPGGSEQYF
TRBV7-2 NA CASSLLQGITTEAFF
TRBV2 NA CASSERYRIGLQAFF
TRBV6-2/TRBV6-3 NA CASSFGGRGERLFF
TRBV12-3/TRBV12-4 TRBD1 CASRRTGVGNTIYF
TRBV7-3 TRBD2 CASSLILAGHNEQFF
TRBV9 NA CASSPDWGYGYTF
TRBV12-3/TRBV12-4 NA CASRKWGSPEAFF
TRBV7-6 NA CASSLETGQGVPLHF
TRBV28 NA CASSRDQPQHF
TRBV7-3 TRBD1 CASSFLFETGGGETQYF
TRBV6-1 NA CASTEWESFSPLHF
TRBV7-9 NA CASSSARATYEQYF
TRBV20-1 TRBD1 CSATERQGLYNGQFF
TRBV28 NA CASSVHREHDEQYF
TRBV28 TRBD1 CASRPPGQNYGCTF
TRBV7-9 NA CASSPTRSGGLGYTF
TRBV12-3/TRBV12-4 TRBD1 CASQGQGGEKLFF
TRBV20-1 NA CSARTPHEGREAFF
TRBV6-5 NA CASSPIADSYNEQFF
TRBV6-6 NA CASSYPKGGSTGELFF
TRBV7-6 NA CASSLVETMAFF
TRBV29-1 NA CSVEGLWGNEQFF
TRBV7-2 TRBD2 CASSLEGTSGSYEQYF
TRBV20-1 NA CSARVSSNQPQHF
TRBV9 NA CASSDSYNYGYTF
TRBV9 NA CASSVGHGLGDTIYF
TRBV7-9 TRBD1 CASSPRQGQQETQYF
TRBV14 TRBD1 CASSQDLGGRGNSPLHF
TRBV7-2 TRBD1 CASSQPGTEETQYF
TRBV10-3 TRBD1 CAISESQGANQPQHF
TRBV28 TRBD1 CASSRDSPETQYF
TRBV7-2 NA CASTFHRSTDTQYF
TRBV6-6 NA CASGWGPSYTPLHF